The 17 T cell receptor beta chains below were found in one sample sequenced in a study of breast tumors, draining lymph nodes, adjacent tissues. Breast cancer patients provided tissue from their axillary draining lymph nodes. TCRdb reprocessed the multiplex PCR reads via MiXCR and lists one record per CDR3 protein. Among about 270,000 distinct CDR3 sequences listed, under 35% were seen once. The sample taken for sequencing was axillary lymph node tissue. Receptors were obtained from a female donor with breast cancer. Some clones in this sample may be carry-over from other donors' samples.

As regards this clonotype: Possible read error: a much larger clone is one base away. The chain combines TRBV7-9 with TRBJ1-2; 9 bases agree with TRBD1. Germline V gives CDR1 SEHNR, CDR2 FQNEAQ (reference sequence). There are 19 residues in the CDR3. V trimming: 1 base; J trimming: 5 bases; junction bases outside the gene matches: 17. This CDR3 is CASSLVPSGTGGAQYGYTF. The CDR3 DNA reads TGTGCCAGCAGCTTAGTCCCCAGCGGTACAGGGGGCGCGCAGTATGGCTACACCTTC.

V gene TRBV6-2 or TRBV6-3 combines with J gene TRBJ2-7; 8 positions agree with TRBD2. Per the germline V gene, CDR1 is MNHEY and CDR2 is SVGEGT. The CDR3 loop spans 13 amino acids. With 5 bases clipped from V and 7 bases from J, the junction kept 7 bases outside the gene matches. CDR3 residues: CASSLAGFGEQYF. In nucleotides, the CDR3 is TGTGCCAGCAGTCTAGCGGGTTTTGGGGAGCAGTACTTC.

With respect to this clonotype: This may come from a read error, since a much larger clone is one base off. CDR3 nucleotides: TGTGCCAGTAGACAAAACAGGGAGTTTCACAATGAGCAGTCCTTC. Its protein is CASRQNREFHNEQSF. The V gene is TRBV19, the J gene TRBJ2-1; the D gene is possibly TRBD1 (6 bases). The CDR3 sequence is 15 residues long. Looked up from germline, CDR1 is LNHDA and CDR2 is SQIVND (reference sequence).

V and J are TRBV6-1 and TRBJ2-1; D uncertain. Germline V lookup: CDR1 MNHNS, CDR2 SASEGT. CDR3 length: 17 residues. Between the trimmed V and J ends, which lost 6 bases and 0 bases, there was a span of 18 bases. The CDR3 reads CASSRKVVDFSYNEQFF. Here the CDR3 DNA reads TGTGCCAGCAGCCGCAAGGTGGTAGACTTCTCCTACAATGAGCAGTTCTTC.

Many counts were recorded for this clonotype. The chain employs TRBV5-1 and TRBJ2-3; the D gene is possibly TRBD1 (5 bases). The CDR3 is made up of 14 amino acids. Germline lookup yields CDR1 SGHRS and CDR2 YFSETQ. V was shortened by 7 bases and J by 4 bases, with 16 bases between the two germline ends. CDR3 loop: CASHGEAGSDTQYF. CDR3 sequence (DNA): TGCGCCAGCCATGGGGAAGCAGGGTCAGATACGCAGTATTTT.

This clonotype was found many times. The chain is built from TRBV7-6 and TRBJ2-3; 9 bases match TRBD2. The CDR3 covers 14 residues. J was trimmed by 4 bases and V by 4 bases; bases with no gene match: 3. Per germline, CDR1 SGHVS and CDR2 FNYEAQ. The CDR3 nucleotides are TGTGCCAGCAGCTACCGGACTAGCGCAGATACGCAGTATTTT. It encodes CASSYRTSADTQYF.

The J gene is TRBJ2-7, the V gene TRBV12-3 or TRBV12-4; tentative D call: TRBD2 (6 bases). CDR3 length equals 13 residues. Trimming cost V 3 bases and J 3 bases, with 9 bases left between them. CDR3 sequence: CASSFGGNYEQYF. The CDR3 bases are TGTGCCAGCAGTTTCGGGGGAAACTACGAGCAGTACTTC.

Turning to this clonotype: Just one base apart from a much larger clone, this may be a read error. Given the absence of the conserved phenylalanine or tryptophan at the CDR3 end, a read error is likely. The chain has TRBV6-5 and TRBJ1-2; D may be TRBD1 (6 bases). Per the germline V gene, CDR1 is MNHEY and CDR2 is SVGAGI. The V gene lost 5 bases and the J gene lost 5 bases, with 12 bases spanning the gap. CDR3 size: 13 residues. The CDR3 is CASSRTAEYGYTL. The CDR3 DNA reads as TGTGCCAGCAGTCGGACAGCTGAATATGGCTACACCCTC.

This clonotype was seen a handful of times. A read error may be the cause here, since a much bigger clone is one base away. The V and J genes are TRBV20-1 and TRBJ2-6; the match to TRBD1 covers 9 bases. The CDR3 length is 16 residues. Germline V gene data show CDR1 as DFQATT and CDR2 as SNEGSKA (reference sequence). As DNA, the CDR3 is TGCAGTGCCAGGGACAGGGAAAACTCTGCGGCCAACGTCCTGACTTTC. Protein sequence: CSARDRENSAANVLTF.

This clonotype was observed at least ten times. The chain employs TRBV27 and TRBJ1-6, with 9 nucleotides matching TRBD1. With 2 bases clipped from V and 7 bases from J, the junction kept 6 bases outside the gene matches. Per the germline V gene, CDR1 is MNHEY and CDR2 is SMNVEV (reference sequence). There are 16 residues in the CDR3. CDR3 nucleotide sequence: TGTGCCAGCAGTTTAACGACCGGGACAGGGAATTCACCCCTCCACTTT. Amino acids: CASSLTTGTGNSPLHF.

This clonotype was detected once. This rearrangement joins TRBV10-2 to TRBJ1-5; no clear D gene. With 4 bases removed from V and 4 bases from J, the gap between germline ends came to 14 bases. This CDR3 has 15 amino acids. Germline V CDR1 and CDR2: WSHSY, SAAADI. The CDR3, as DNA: TGCGCCAGCAGTGTTAATGGGCAGGAGAATCAGCCCCAGCATTTT. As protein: CASSVNGQENQPQHF.

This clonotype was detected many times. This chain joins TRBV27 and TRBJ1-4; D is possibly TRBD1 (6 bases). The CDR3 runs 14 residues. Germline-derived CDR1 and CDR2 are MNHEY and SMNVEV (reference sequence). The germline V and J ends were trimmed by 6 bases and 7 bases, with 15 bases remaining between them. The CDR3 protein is CASSGTSFGEKLFF. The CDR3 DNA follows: TGTGCCAGCAGCGGGACATCATTCGGTGAAAAACTGTTTTTT.

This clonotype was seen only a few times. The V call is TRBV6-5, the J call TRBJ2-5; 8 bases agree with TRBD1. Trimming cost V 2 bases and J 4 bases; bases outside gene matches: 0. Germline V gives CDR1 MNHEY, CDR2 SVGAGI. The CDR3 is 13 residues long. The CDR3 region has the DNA TGTGCCAGCAGTTACCAGGGGGCAGAGACCCAGTACTTC. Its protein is CASSYQGAETQYF.

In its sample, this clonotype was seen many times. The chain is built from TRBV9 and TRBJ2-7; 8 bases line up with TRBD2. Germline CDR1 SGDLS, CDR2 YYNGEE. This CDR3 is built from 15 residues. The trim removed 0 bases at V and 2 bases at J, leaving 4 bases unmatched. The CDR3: CASSVDATSAYEQYF. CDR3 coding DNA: TGTGCCAGCAGCGTAGATGCGACTAGCGCCTACGAGCAGTACTTC.

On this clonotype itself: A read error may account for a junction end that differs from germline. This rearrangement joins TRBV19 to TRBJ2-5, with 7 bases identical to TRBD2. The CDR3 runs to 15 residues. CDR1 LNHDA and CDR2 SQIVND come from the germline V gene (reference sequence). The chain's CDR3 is CASRKLGGGLETQCF. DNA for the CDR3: TGTGCCAGTCGAAAATTGGGGGGGGGGTTGGAGACCCAGTGCTTC. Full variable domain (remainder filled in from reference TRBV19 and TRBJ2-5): DGGITQSPKYLFRKEGQNVTLSCEQNLNHDAMYWYRQDPGQGLRLIYYSQIVNDFQKGDIAEGYSVSREKKESFPLTVTSAQKNPTAFYLCASRKLGGGLETQCFGPGTRLLVL.

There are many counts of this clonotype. As DNA, the CDR3 is TGCAGTGCTATTAGCGGGACCGCGTACTACGAGCAGTACTTC. Translated: CSAISGTAYYEQYF. The chain uses TRBV20-1 and TRBJ2-7, with 8 positions matching TRBD2. J gave up 3 bases and V 4 bases, and 8 bases lay outside the gene matches. Germline assignment: CDR1 DFQATT and CDR2 SNEGSKA (reference sequence). This CDR3 spans 14 amino acids.

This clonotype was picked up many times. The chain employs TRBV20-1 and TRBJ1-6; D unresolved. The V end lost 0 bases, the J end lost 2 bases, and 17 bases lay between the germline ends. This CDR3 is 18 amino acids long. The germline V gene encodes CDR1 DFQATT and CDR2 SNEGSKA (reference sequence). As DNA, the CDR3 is TGCAGTGCTAGAGATCACAAGGAAAGCCCAGCCTATAATTCACCCCTCCACTTT. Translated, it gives CSARDHKESPAYNSPLHF.